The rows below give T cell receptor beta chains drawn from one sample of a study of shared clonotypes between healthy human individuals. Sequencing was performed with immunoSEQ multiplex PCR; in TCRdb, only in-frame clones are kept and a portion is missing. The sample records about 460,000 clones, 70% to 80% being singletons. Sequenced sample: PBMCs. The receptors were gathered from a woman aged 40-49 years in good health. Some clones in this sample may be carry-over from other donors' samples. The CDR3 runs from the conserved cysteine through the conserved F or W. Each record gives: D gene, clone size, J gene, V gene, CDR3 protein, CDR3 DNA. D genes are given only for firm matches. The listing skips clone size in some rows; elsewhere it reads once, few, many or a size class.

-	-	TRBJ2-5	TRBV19	CASSMDGGRETQYF	TGTGCCAGTAGTATGGATGGGGGTAGAGAGACCCAGTACTTC
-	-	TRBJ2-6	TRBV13	CASSVSGAGANVLTF	TGTGCCAGCAGCGTATCAGGGGCAGGGGCCAACGTCCTGACTTTC
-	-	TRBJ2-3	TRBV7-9	CALEGSTDTQYF	TGTGCATTGGAGGGCAGCACAGATACGCAGTATTTT
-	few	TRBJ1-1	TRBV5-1	CASSGQANTEAFF	TGCGCCAGCAGCGGTCAGGCTAACACTGAAGCTTTCTTT
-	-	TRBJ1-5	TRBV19	CASSMDRDQPQHF	TGTGCCAGTAGTATGGACAGAGATCAGCCCCAGCATTTT
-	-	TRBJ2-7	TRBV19	CASSPTISYEQYF	TGTGCCAGTAGTCCGACTATTTCCTACGAGCAGTACTTC
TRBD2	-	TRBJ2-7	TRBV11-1	CASRILAGYEQYF	TGTGCCAGCAGAATACTAGCGGGTTACGAGCAGTACTTC
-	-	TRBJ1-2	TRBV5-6	CASSRRGSYGYTF	TGTGCCAGCAGCCGGAGGGGGTCCTATGGCTACACCTTC
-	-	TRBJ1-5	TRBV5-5	CASSDPGTPNQPQHF	TGTGCCAGCAGCGACCCAGGGACACCCAATCAGCCCCAGCATTTT
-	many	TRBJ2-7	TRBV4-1	CASSQVAYYEQYF	TGCGCCAGCAGCCAAGTAGCTTACTACGAGCAGTACTTC
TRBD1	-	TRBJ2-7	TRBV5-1	CASSPDRAEQYF	TGCGCCAGCAGCCCGGACAGGGCCGAGCAGTACTTC
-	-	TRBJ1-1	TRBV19	CASTREGPGTEAFF	TGTGCCAGTACCCGTGAAGGGCCGGGCACTGAAGCTTTCTTT
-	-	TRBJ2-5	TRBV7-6	CASSPRYQETQYF	TGTGCCAGCAGCCCCAGGTACCAAGAGACCCAGTACTTC
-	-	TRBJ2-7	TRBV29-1	CSVEEGMKYEQYF	TGCAGCGTTGAAGAAGGGATGAAGTACGAGCAGTACTTC
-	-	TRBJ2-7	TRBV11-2	CASRPSGHEQYF	TGTGCCAGCAGACCAAGCGGGCACGAGCAGTACTTC
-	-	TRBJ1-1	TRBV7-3	CASSLRGNTEAFF	TGTGCCAGCAGCTTACGGGGTAACACTGAAGCTTTCTTT
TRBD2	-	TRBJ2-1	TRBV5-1	CASSLGTSDYNEQFF	TGCGCCAGCAGCTTGGGGACTAGCGATTACAATGAGCAGTTCTTC
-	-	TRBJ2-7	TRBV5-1	CASSRPGGLDYEQYF	TGCGCCAGCAGCCGACCAGGTGGACTTGACTACGAGCAGTACTTC
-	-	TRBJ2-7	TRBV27	CASSHSGPSYEQYF	TGTGCCAGCAGCCACAGCGGGCCATCCTACGAGCAGTACTTC
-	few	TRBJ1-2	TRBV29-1	CSVADSDGYTF	TGCAGCGTTGCGGACAGCGATGGCTACACCTTC
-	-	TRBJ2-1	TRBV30	CAWRMDVNEQFF	TGTGCCTGGAGGATGGATGTTAATGAGCAGTTCTTC
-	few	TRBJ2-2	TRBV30	CAWSVNRNTGELFF	TGTGCCTGGAGTGTCAACAGAAACACCGGGGAGCTGTTTTTT
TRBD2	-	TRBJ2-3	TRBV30	CAWSVWVAGKTDTQYF	TGTGCCTGGAGTGTATGGGTAGCGGGAAAAACAGATACGCAGTATTTT
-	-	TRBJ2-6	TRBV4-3	CASSQDPAASEAGANVLTF	TGCGCCAGCAGCCAAGATCCGGCTGCGTCCGAGGCTGGGGCCAACGTCCTGACTTTC
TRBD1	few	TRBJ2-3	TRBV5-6	CASSYTGGNTDTQYF	TGTGCCAGCAGCTATACAGGGGGCAACACAGATACGCAGTATTTT
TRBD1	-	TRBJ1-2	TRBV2	CASTEQGARYGYTF	TGTGCCAGCACAGAGCAGGGGGCGCGATATGGCTACACCTTC
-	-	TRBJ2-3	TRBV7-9	CASSYPTDTQYF	TGTGCCAGCAGCTACCCCACAGATACGCAGTATTTT
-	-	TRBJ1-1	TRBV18	CASSPPGGGNRGGKAFF	TGTGCCAGCTCACCACCGGGTGGAGGGAACCGGGGAGGGAAAGCTTTCTTT
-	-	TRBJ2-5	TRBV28	CASRSTRLEQYF	TGTGCCAGCAGATCAACCAGACTGGAGCAGTACTTC
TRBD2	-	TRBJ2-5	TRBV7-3	CASSLGLAGGETQYF	TGTGCCAGCAGCCTGGGACTAGCGGGCGGAGAGACCCAGTACTTC
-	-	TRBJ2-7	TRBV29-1	CSVVDPPPYEQYF	TGCAGCGTCGTGGACCCCCCACCCTACGAGCAGTACTTC